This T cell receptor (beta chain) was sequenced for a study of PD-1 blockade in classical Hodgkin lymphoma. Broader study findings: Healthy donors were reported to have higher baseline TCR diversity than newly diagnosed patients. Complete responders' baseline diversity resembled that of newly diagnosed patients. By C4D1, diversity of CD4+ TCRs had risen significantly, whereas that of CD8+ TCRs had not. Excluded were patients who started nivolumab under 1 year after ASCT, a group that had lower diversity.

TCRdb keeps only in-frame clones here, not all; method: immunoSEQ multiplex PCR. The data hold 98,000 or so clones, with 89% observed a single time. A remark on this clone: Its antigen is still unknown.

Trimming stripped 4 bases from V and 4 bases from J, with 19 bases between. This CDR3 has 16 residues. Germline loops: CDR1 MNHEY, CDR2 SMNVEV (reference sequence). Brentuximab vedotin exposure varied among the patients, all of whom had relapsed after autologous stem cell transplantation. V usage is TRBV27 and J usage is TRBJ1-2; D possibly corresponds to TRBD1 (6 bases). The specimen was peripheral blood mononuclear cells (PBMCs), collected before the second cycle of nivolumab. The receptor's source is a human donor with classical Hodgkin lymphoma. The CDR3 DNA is TGTGCCAGCAGTTCGTCTGGGGCAGGGGCGCCCTATGGCTACACCTTC. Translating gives CASSSSGAGAPYGYTF.